This is a list of T cell receptor beta chains from one sample in a study of T-cell memory formation after mild COVID-19. TCRdb ran MiXCR on the 5' RACE reads and lists one entry per CDR3 protein. Among 350,000 to 500,000 distinct CDR3 sequences listed, about 20% were seen once. The sequenced sample consisted of PBMCs or a T cell subset sorted from them (not recorded which). The receptor source for this set is a young man who had mild COVID-19 (a few samples of this study predate the infection). Cell type and time point are not known. Both conserved end residues are trimmed from each CDR3. The D gene is left open where the match is weak. Part of the rows lack a size; the others show once, few, many or a class for expanded clones.

size	V	J	D	CDR3
NA	TRBV30	TRBJ1-2	TRBD1	AGYSGTGFYGYT
NA	TRBV24-1	TRBJ2-1	NA	ATSKGHSEGQF
few	TRBV12-5	TRBJ2-7	TRBD1	ASGLVRGQAPYEQY
few	TRBV5-6	TRBJ1-1	TRBD1	ASSRGQLVTEAF
NA	TRBV7-2	TRBJ2-5	TRBD2	ASSSPLAGGPKKTQY
NA	TRBV9	TRBJ2-2	NA	ASSVTQDTGELF
few	TRBV6-2/TRBV6-3	TRBJ2-1	NA	ASRGAFNEQF
NA	TRBV20-1	TRBJ1-2	NA	STNPYGYT
many	TRBV5-4	TRBJ2-2	TRBD2	ASSLSGAAGELF
few	TRBV12-3/TRBV12-4	TRBJ2-3	NA	ASIDYTGAYTDTQY
few	TRBV6-5	TRBJ2-1	NA	ASSRRQRRSYNEQF
NA	TRBV4-3	TRBJ2-1	TRBD2	ASSQDWTSGGALGNEQF
few	TRBV29-1	TRBJ1-4	NA	SVGQGHDEKLF
NA	TRBV9	TRBJ2-2	TRBD2	ASSSRTSGGGGELF
few	TRBV4-3	TRBJ1-6	NA	ASSQDIPGEAINSPLH
NA	TRBV3-1	TRBJ2-1	NA	ASSQKFGLFNEQF
few	TRBV20-1	TRBJ1-3	TRBD1	SARGYRQGISGNTIY
NA	TRBV2	TRBJ2-3	TRBD1	ARGDRDNADTQY
NA	TRBV7-3	TRBJ2-5	TRBD2	ASSPDVAGKETQY
NA	TRBV4-1	TRBJ1-1	NA	ASQNRALGTEAF
NA	TRBV24-1	TRBJ2-3	NA	ATIDPSTDTQY
NA	TRBV6-5	TRBJ1-5	TRBD1	ASRGQGGQPQH
few	TRBV7-2	TRBJ2-3	TRBD2	ASSYGLVMTDTQY
few	TRBV7-2	TRBJ1-3	NA	ASSITGDAGNTIY
NA	TRBV6-5	TRBJ1-2	TRBD1	ASSYGRGSFYVYT
NA	TRBV5-6	TRBJ2-7	NA	ASSPRRDLTLYEQY
NA	TRBV5-1	TRBJ2-6	NA	ASSGVRGARSGANVLT
NA	TRBV15	TRBJ1-1	NA	ATRNEGGAMNTEAF
few	TRBV6-5	TRBJ2-1	NA	ASSYQGNNEQF
few	TRBV12-3/TRBV12-4	TRBJ1-5	TRBD1	ASSLDRASQPQH
few	TRBV4-3	TRBJ2-1	TRBD2	ASSQESREGNEIEQF
NA	TRBV10-3	TRBJ1-2	NA	AISEDRGLSYGYT
few	TRBV24-1	TRBJ1-5	TRBD1	ATSHRGGGNQPQH
few	TRBV10-3	TRBJ2-1	NA	AISWGENEQF
NA	TRBV7-9	TRBJ1-1	NA	ASMRGDTMNTEAF
NA	TRBV4-3	TRBJ2-3	NA	ASSPMERGESTDTQY
NA	TRBV5-1	TRBJ2-1	NA	ASSLLGAGSYNEQF
NA	TRBV7-9	TRBJ2-1	NA	ASSHRDQSSYNEQF
few	TRBV7-3	TRBJ1-3	NA	ASSLTASGNTIY
many	TRBV7-3	TRBJ1-2	NA	ASRRGLDYGYT
NA	TRBV11-2	TRBJ2-3	TRBD2	ASSSGLAGARTDTQY
few	TRBV5-1	TRBJ2-5	NA	ASSPLRGETQY
few	TRBV5-6	TRBJ1-3	TRBD1	ASSFDRVTGNTIY
NA	TRBV27	TRBJ2-3	NA	ASSLSIRGATDTQY
NA	TRBV7-9	TRBJ2-5	TRBD1	ASSSSTGRSGETQY
few	TRBV4-3	TRBJ1-1	TRBD1	ASSQEGGNRGRAF
many	TRBV4-3	TRBJ1-4	NA	ASSQDPRGNEKLF
many	TRBV5-1	TRBJ2-5	NA	ASSLLGAGETQY
NA	TRBV23-1	TRBJ1-6	TRBD1	ASREPGQGNSPLH
NA	TRBV6-2/TRBV6-3	TRBJ2-7	NA	ASSYRAGEQY
NA	TRBV5-1	TRBJ1-6	TRBD1	ASSYWTGWESPLH
NA	TRBV11-2	TRBJ2-5	TRBD2	ASRTSRGETQY
few	TRBV4-3	TRBJ1-2	TRBD1	ASSPQGAAGYT
NA	TRBV6-5	TRBJ1-3	NA	ASTRGARGNTIY
many	TRBV7-9	TRBJ2-3	NA	ASSLGLGPDTQY
many	TRBV7-8	TRBJ1-2	NA	ASSLAAGGAGLGYGYT
NA	TRBV3-1	TRBJ2-1	TRBD1	ASSRTGESYNEQF